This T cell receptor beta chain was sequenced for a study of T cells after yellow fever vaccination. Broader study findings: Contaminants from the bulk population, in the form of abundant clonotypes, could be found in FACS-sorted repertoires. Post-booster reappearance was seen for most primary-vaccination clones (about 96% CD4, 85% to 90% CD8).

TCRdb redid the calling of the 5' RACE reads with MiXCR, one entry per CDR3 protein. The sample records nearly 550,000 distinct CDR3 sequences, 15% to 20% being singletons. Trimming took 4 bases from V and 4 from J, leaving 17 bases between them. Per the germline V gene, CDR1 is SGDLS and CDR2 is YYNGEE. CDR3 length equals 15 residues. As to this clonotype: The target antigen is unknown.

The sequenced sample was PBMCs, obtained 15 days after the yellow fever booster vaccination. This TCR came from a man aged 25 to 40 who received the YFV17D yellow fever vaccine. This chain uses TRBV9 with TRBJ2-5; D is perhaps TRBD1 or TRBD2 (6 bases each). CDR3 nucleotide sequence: TGTGCCAGCAGCCCCACGTGGGGGGCGGGAGAGACCCAGTACTTC. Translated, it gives CASSPTWGAGETQYF.